The sequence of this TCR beta chain was determined in a study of human T cells and chemical hapten exposure. Turning to the study itself: Weekly diphenylcyclopropenone doses were given to patients' scalps across the approximately 22-week study. Notes on the study in general: Donors, who had alopecia, may show an immune response that differs from healthy people's.

This clonotype was counted ten times or more. Its specificity is unknown. The time point was: patch test 3, about 24 weeks after DPC sensitization. Regarding treatment: therapeutic diphenylcyclopropenone sensitization with weekly scalp DPC. Those who donated were patients with alopecia, 18 to 70 years of age, and suitable for DPC. Germline V gene sequence: CDR1 MNHEY, CDR2 SMNVEV (reference sequence). The CDR3 has 14 amino acids. The ends were cut back, 3 bases at V and 1 base at J, with 7 bases in the middle. TCRdb ran MiXCR on the RACE reads and lists one entry per CDR3 protein. This sample has more than 150,000 distinct CDR3 sequences, with under 25% found just once.

Sample: whole blood, taken in connection with sensitization to the hapten diphenylcyclopropenone (DPC). V usage is TRBV27 and J usage is TRBJ1-3; D uncertain. This receptor was taken from a woman aged 40 to 50 with alopecia areata. Some clones in this sample may be carry-over from other donors' samples. This chain's CDR3 is CASSFRRSGNTIYF. Written as DNA, the CDR3 is TGTGCCAGCAGTTTCCGGAGATCTGGAAACACCATATATTTT.